These T cell receptor beta chains were read from a single sample in a study of human T cells and chemical hapten exposure. TCRdb processed the RACE reads anew with MiXCR; each CDR3 protein has one entry. The sample includes 79,000 or so distinct CDR3 sequences, about 32% of them seen just once. Specimen: whole blood, collected in connection with sensitization to the hapten diphenylcyclopropenone (DPC). The receptors stem from a man aged 40-49 years with alopecia areata. Some clones in this sample may be carry-over from other donors' samples. The CDR3 runs from the conserved cysteine through the conserved F or W. Fields, in order: V gene, clone size, J gene, D gene, CDR3 DNA, CDR3 protein. The D gene is left open where the match is weak. Clone size appears in some rows only: once, few, many, or a class for an expanded clone.

TRBV20-1	few	TRBJ2-5	TRBD2	TGCAGTGCGGCGGGAGGACCCGCCGGCCAGTACTTC	CSAAGGPAGQYF
TRBV28	-	TRBJ2-7	-	TGTGCCAGCAGCCTCGGACGGTCTTCCTACGAGCAGTACTTC	CASSLGRSSYEQYF
TRBV4-3	-	TRBJ2-1	-	TGCGCCAGCAGCCAAGGAAGGGGCCCAATGGGCAATGAGCAGTTCTTC	CASSQGRGPMGNEQFF
TRBV12-3/TRBV12-4	many	TRBJ2-1	-	TGTGCCAGCAGGGAGGGGCAAGCCCCAAATAGCTTC	CASREGQAPNSF
TRBV12-3/TRBV12-4	-	TRBJ2-7	-	TGTGCCAGCAGTTTTGGACTGTACGAGCAGTACTTC	CASSFGLYEQYF
TRBV20-1	few	TRBJ1-5	TRBD1	TGCAGTGTCCGAGGGACAGGTTCCTGGCAGCCCCAGCATTTT	CSVRGTGSWQPQHF
TRBV12-3/TRBV12-4	-	TRBJ2-7	TRBD2	TGTGCCAGCAGTTTAAGGGCGACTAGCCTCCTCCCGTACTTC	CASSLRATSLLPYF
TRBV12-3/TRBV12-4	-	TRBJ2-7	TRBD2	TGTGCCAGCAGAGCGACTAGCGGGAGTTTCTACGAGCAGTACTTC	CASRATSGSFYEQYF
TRBV6-2/TRBV6-3	-	TRBJ2-1	-	TGTGCCAGCAGTAACAGGGAGTCAAGGCAGTTCTTC	CASSNRESRQFF
TRBV2	few	TRBJ2-1	TRBD2	TGTGCCAGCAGTTCATGGACTAGCGGGAGGGCCTATGAGCAGTTCTTC	CASSSWTSGRAYEQFF
TRBV20-1	once	TRBJ2-3	TRBD1	TGCAGTGCTAGAGGGGAGACAGGGGGCAAAGATACGCAGTATTTT	CSARGETGGKDTQYF
TRBV6-5	-	TRBJ2-3	-	TGTGCCAGCAGTTACTCGGGGAGCACAGATACGCAGTATTTT	CASSYSGSTDTQYF
TRBV6-2/TRBV6-3	few	TRBJ2-2	-	TGTGCCAGCAGTTACAGGGACACCGGGGAGCTGTTTTTT	CASSYRDTGELFF
TRBV12-3/TRBV12-4	few	TRBJ2-3	TRBD1	TGTGCCAGCCGGGACAGTGCTTTTCGGGATACGCAGTATTTT	CASRDSAFRDTQYF
TRBV11-2	-	TRBJ2-5	TRBD2	TGTGCCAGCAGCTTAGGTGCCTTAGCGGGAGGGGAAGAGACCCAGTACTTC	CASSLGALAGGEETQYF
TRBV25-1	few	TRBJ2-3	-	TGTGCCAGCAGTGATCCCGGCCTCACAGATACGCAGTATTTT	CASSDPGLTDTQYF
TRBV2	-	TRBJ2-1	TRBD1	TGTGCCAGCAGTCCGGACAGGGGGTACAATGAGCAGTTCTTC	CASSPDRGYNEQFF
TRBV3-1	-	TRBJ2-7	-	TGTGCCAGCAGCCCTGGACGGAGGGGCTACGAGCAGTACTTC	CASSPGRRGYEQYF
TRBV5-6	medium-sized	TRBJ2-7	TRBD1	TGTGCCAGCAGCTCCCCGACAGGGTATCCCTACGAGCAGTACTTC	CASSSPTGYPYEQYF
TRBV27	few	TRBJ2-3	TRBD2	TGTGCCAGCAGTCTTATGCCACTGGCGGGAGTGGGCACAGATACGCAGTATTTT	CASSLMPLAGVGTDTQYF
TRBV5-1	-	TRBJ2-3	TRBD1	TGCGCCAGCAGCTTGGACAGGGGGGTTCCTACCACAGATACGCAGTATTTT	CASSLDRGVPTTDTQYF
TRBV12-3/TRBV12-4	-	TRBJ2-2	-	TGTGCCAGCAGTACCACTCGTTCAGGGGCGGCCGGGGAGCTGTTTTTT	CASSTTRSGAAGELFF
TRBV27	-	TRBJ2-1	TRBD2	TGTGCCAGCAGCAAAACTAGCGGGAGAAATTTAAGAGGTGAGCAGTTCTTC	CASSKTSGRNLRGEQFF
TRBV6-2/TRBV6-3	-	TRBJ2-3	-	TGTGCCAGCAGGGATACAGATACGCAGTATTTT	CASRDTDTQYF
TRBV12-3/TRBV12-4	few	TRBJ2-7	-	TGTGCCAGCAGCCCTAAGAGGGCACTGGACGAGCAGTACTTC	CASSPKRALDEQYF
TRBV28	-	TRBJ1-1	-	TGTGCCAGCAGTTTTGGACAGACGAACACTGAAGCTTTCTTT	CASSFGQTNTEAFF
TRBV12-3/TRBV12-4	-	TRBJ1-1	TRBD1	TGTGCCAGCAGAGATTGGACAGGCGCCTCTGAAGCTTTCTTT	CASRDWTGASEAFF
TRBV7-8	-	TRBJ2-4	-	TGTGCCAGCAGCTTAGACACCAGGGACCTGGCCAAAAACATTCAGTACTTC	CASSLDTRDLAKNIQYF
TRBV9	-	TRBJ2-3	-	TGTGCCAGCAGCGGCGGACGGTACACAGATACGCAGTATTTT	CASSGGRYTDTQYF
TRBV5-1	few	TRBJ2-7	TRBD1	TGCGCCAGCAGCTTGCTTCCGGGACAGGATTACGAGCAGTACTTC	CASSLLPGQDYEQYF